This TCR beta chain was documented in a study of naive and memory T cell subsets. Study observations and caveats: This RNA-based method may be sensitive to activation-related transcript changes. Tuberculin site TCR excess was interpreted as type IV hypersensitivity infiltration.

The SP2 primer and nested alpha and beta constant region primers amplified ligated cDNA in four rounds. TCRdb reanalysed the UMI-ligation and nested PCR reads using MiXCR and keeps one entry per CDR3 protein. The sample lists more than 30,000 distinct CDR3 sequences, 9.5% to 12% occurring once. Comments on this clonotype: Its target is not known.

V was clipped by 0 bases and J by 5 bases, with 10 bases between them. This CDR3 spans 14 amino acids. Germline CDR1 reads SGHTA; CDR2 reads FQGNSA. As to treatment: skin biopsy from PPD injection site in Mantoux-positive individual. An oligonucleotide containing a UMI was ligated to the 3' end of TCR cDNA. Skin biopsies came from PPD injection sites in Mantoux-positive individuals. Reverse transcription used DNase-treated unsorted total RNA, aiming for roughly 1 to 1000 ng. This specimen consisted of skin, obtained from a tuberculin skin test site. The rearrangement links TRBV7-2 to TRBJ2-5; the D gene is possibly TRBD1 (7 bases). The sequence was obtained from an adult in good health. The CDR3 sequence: CASSLAAGGETQYF. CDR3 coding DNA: TGTGCCAGCAGCTTAGCTGCAGGGGGGGAGACCCAGTACTTC. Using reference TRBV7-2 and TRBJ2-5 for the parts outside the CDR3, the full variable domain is GAGVSQSPSNKVTEKGKDVELRCDPISGHTALYWYRQSLGQGLEFLIYFQGNSAPDKSGLPSDRFSAERTGGSVSTLTIQRTQQEDSAVYLCASSLAAGGETQYFGPGTRLLVL.